These T cell receptor beta chains were read from a single sample in a study of naive and memory T cell subsets. Each CDR3 protein is one row after TCRdb ran MiXCR on the UMI-ligation and nested PCR reads. The sample yields roughly 140,000 distinct CDR3 sequences, 17% seen once. Sequenced material: naive CD4+ T cells from blood. The receptors were sampled from a human donor in good health. Each CDR3 is given with its conserved first and last residue. Fields, in order: J gene, V gene, clone size, D gene, CDR3 protein, CDR3 DNA. A D gene is named only where the DNA matches it firmly. A row's size may be missing; if present it is once, few, many or a size class.

>TRBJ2-1|TRBV9|-|TRBD2
CASSPTLSGRPRGEQFF
TGTGCCAGCAGCCCAACGCTTAGCGGGAGACCTAGGGGTGAGCAGTTCTTC
>TRBJ2-1|TRBV5-4|-|TRBD2
CASSYLAGGVNEQFF
TGTGCCAGCAGCTATCTAGCGGGAGGGGTCAATGAGCAGTTCTTC
>TRBJ1-5|TRBV28|-|-
CASSLGSGGRNQPQHF
TGTGCCAGCAGTTTGGGGTCCGGAGGGCGAAATCAGCCCCAGCATTTT
>TRBJ1-3|TRBV4-2|many|-
CASSQAPGNTIYF
TGTGCCAGCAGCCAAGCCCCTGGAAACACCATATATTTT
>TRBJ2-1|TRBV6-5|-|TRBD2
CASSLTSAFYNEQFF
TGTGCCAGCAGTCTGACTAGCGCGTTCTACAATGAGCAGTTCTTC
>TRBJ2-6|TRBV30|-|-
CAHLGDSGANVLTF
TGTGCCCACCTGGGCGATTCTGGGGCCAACGTCCTGACTTTC
>TRBJ2-4|TRBV27|few|TRBD2
CASSLSGRLAKNIQYF
TGTGCCAGCAGTTTATCCGGGAGGCTGGCCAAAAACATTCAGTACTTC
>TRBJ2-1|TRBV7-2|-|-
CASSLQPSPDNEQFF
TGTGCCAGCAGCTTACAGCCTAGCCCAGACAATGAGCAGTTCTTC
>TRBJ2-2|TRBV20-1|few|-
CSAGSGVNTGELFF
TGCAGTGCTGGTAGCGGAGTGAACACCGGGGAGCTGTTTTTT
>TRBJ1-4|TRBV6-5|-|TRBD1
CATSGGCREKLFF
TGTGCCACCTCAGGGGGCTGTCGAGAAAAACTGTTTTTT
>TRBJ2-7|TRBV20-1|few|TRBD2
CSARQPREGNEQYF
TGCAGTGCTCGCCAGCCACGGGAGGGGAACGAGCAGTACTTC
>TRBJ2-3|TRBV11-2|-|-
CASSFPRFRTDTQYF
TGTGCCAGCAGCTTTCCTAGATTTCGCACAGATACGCAGTATTTT
>TRBJ2-3|TRBV18|few|-
CASSVIPSALADTQYF
TGTGCCAGCTCGGTTATCCCCAGCGCCTTGGCAGATACGCAGTATTTT
>TRBJ2-1|TRBV25-1|few|TRBD2
CASSLSGGGYNEQFF
TGTGCCAGCTCACTATCGGGGGGGGGGTACAATGAGCAGTTCTTC
>TRBJ2-1|TRBV20-1|many|-
CSARDIAAYNEQFF
TGCAGTGCTAGAGATATAGCGGCATACAATGAGCAGTTCTTC
>TRBJ2-1|TRBV7-6|-|-
CASSFLGGDSPTNEQFF
TGTGCCAGCAGCTTTTTAGGGGGAGACTCCCCCACCAATGAGCAGTTCTTC
>TRBJ2-2|TRBV6-2/TRBV6-3|-|-
CASSGAGSVWTGELFF
TGTGCCAGCAGTGGGGCGGGGAGCGTCTGGACCGGGGAGCTGTTTTTT
>TRBJ2-1|TRBV5-1|many|TRBD1
CASSLRTGGRNEQFF
TGCGCCAGCAGCTTGCGGACAGGTGGGAGAAATGAGCAGTTCTTC
>TRBJ2-1|TRBV6-5|few|-
CASSYSSGRAHEQFF
TGTGCCAGCAGTTACTCTTCTGGCAGGGCCCATGAGCAGTTCTTC
>TRBJ2-3|TRBV7-2|-|-
CASSLRGRGPTDTQYF
TGTGCCAGCAGCTTACGGGGGAGGGGGCCCACAGATACGCAGTATTTT
>TRBJ2-7|TRBV7-9|few|-
CASLGDRLYEQYF
TGTGCCAGCCTCGGAGACCGACTCTACGAGCAGTACTTC
>TRBJ2-5|TRBV11-2|few|-
CASSLGRRGADGETQYF
TGTGCCAGCAGCTTAGGTAGAAGAGGGGCGGACGGTGAGACCCAGTACTTC
>TRBJ2-2|TRBV11-2|-|TRBD1
CASTAWGQGTGELFF
TGTGCCAGCACCGCATGGGGACAGGGGACCGGGGAGCTGTTTTTT
>TRBJ1-3|TRBV20-1|-|-
CSARIAMGLGAGNTIYF
TGCAGTGCTAGAATTGCTATGGGGTTGGGAGCTGGAAACACCATATATTTT
>TRBJ1-2|TRBV20-1|-|-
CSAEDRNYGYTF
TGCAGTGCCGAGGACAGAAACTATGGCTACACCTTC
>TRBJ2-2|TRBV2|few|-
CASRDRNANTGELFF
TGTGCCAGCAGAGACAGGAATGCGAACACCGGGGAGCTGTTTTTT
>TRBJ2-1|TRBV20-1|-|TRBD2
CSARAAGGPGNEQFF
TGCAGTGCTAGAGCTGCGGGAGGGCCGGGCAATGAGCAGTTCTTC
>TRBJ2-3|TRBV14|-|-
CASSQNLKDTQYF
TGTGCCAGCAGCCAAAACCTCAAAGATACGCAGTATTTT
>TRBJ2-1|TRBV6-5|few|-
CASNRANYNEQFF
TGTGCCAGCAATCGGGCTAATTACAATGAGCAGTTCTTC
>TRBJ1-5|TRBV19|-|TRBD1
CASSIQGASQPQHF
TGTGCCAGTAGTATACAGGGGGCCAGTCAGCCCCAGCATTTT
>TRBJ2-3|TRBV7-2|-|-
CASSLDGQGINTQYF
TGTGCCAGCAGCTTAGATGGCCAGGGGATAAATACGCAGTATTTT
>TRBJ1-3|TRBV6-2/TRBV6-3|few|-
CASTSGEDSGNTIYF
TGTGCCAGCACGTCGGGGGAAGACTCTGGAAACACCATATATTTT